These 19 T cell receptor beta chains came from one sample sequenced in a study of cytomegalovirus exposure and HLA in healthy donors. PCR involved 60 Vbeta and 13 Jbeta primers. Profiling relied on immunoSEQ multiplex PCR, and the TCRdb table lists in-frame clones only, not all of them. The sample has more than 95,000 clones, around 79% seen once. The sample consisted of PBMCs. The receptors were sampled from a female donor in good health and CMV-seropositive.

The chain recombines TRBV11-2 with TRBJ1-1; no firm D call. Deletions cut 5 bases from V and 6 bases from J, with 19 bases between. This CDR3 contains 15 residues. The germline gives CDR1 SGHAT, CDR2 FQNNGV. CDR3 coding DNA: TGTGCCAGCAGCCTCCGCGCGGGAACGTTTGCTGAAGCTTTCTTT. It yields the protein CASSLRAGTFAEAFF. The full variable domain, with the rest looked up from reference TRBV11-2 and TRBJ1-1, is EAGVAQSPRYKIIEKRQSVAFWCNPISGHATLYWYQQILGQGPKLLIQFQNNGVVDDSQLPKDRFSAERLKGVDSTLKIQPAKLEDSAVYLCASSLRAGTFAEAFFGQGTRLTVV.

This clone was recorded once. The rearrangement links TRBV9 to TRBJ1-5; D is uncertain. CDR3 size: 15 residues. Germline V gene lookup returns CDR1 SGDLS and CDR2 YYNGEE. The V end lost 0 bases, the J end lost 4 bases, and 11 bases lay between the germline ends. The DNA for the CDR3 is TGTGCCAGCAGCGTAGATGTGGGCGATAATCAGCCCCAGCATTTT. It is translated as CASSVDVGDNQPQHF.

V gene TRBV10-3 combines with J gene TRBJ2-4, with TRBD1 matching 7 bases. Germline loops: CDR1 ENHRY, CDR2 SYGVKD. Trimming at V came to 6 bases and at J to 8 bases, leaving 10 bases not matched to a gene. The CDR3 sequence is 14 residues long. CDR3 sequence reads: CAIREAGGPDIQYF. The CDR3, as DNA: TGTGCCATCAGGGAGGCAGGGGGACCTGACATTCAGTACTTC.

The chain recombines TRBV9 with TRBJ1-2; D possibly corresponds to TRBD1 (5 bases). This CDR3 comprises 13 residues. V was clipped by 4 bases and J by 7 bases, with 14 bases between them. Germline assignment: CDR1 SGDLS and CDR2 YYNGEE. CDR3 loop: CASSPTGAGGYTF. The DNA of the CDR3 is TGTGCCAGCAGCCCCACAGGCGCAGGTGGCTACACCTTC.

The V call is TRBV4-2, the J call TRBJ1-4; 7 bases align to TRBD1. Germline trimming cut 0 bases from V and 4 bases from J; bases unmatched to any gene: 11. This CDR3 is 18 amino acids long. Per the germline V gene, CDR1 is LGHNA and CDR2 is YNFKEQ. Written as DNA, the CDR3 is TGTGCCAGCAGCCAAGACCTACAGGGGCTGGGTCTTAATGAAAAACTGTTTTTT. It translates to CASSQDLQGLGLNEKLFF.

The rearrangement links TRBV5-1 to TRBJ1-6, with 10 bases aligning to TRBD1. The CDR3 totals 18 residues. Germline V gives CDR1 SGHRS, CDR2 YFSETQ. Trimming took 3 bases from V and 7 from J; bases not matched to a gene: 13. The CDR3 spells CASSSDPTGGELNSPLHF. CDR3 nucleotide sequence: TGCGCCAGCAGCTCCGATCCGACAGGGGGCGAACTAAATTCACCCCTCCACTTT.

The CDR3 loop is CASSAGRTEQYF. The CDR3 region has the DNA TGTGCCAGCAGTGCCGGGAGGACCGAGCAGTACTTC. The chain carries TRBV2 and TRBJ2-7, with 7 bases fitting TRBD2. The CDR3 extends over 12 amino acids. V was pared by 4 bases and J by 6 bases, with 3 bases of the junction left unmatched. Germline V gives CDR1 SNHLY, CDR2 FYNNEI. The whole variable domain, filled in from reference TRBV2 and TRBJ2-7, reads EPEVTQTPSHQVTQMGQEVILRCVPISNHLYFYWYRQILGQKVEFLVSFYNNEISEKSEIFDDQFSVERPDGSNFTLKIRSTKLEDSAMYFCASSAGRTEQYFGPGTRLTVT.

V and J are TRBV7-8 and TRBJ2-1, with 12 bases that match TRBD2. The CDR3 length is 15 residues. The V and J ends lost 6 bases and 4 bases, in that order; junction bases with no gene match: 4. The germline V gene encodes CDR1 SGHVS and CDR2 FQNEAQ. CDR3 nucleotides: TGTGCCAGCAGGTCTAGCGGGGGGGAGTACAATGAGCAGTTCTTC. It encodes CASRSSGGEYNEQFF.

The chain uses TRBV30 and TRBJ1-2; no clear D. The germline V gene has CDR1 GTSNPN and CDR2 SVGIG (reference sequence). This CDR3 is built from 16 residues. Trimming shortened V by 3 bases and J by 4 bases, and 21 bases separated the two germline ends. CDR3 in amino acids: CAWRADRRPPLYGYTF. The CDR3 bases are TGTGCCTGGAGAGCGGACCGTAGGCCTCCACTCTATGGCTACACCTTC.

This chain links TRBV5-4 with TRBJ2-3; D not resolved. Trimming pared 3 bases from V and 1 base from J, leaving 15 bases between. CDR1 and CDR2 from the germline V gene are SGHNT and YYREEE (reference sequence). The CDR3 is made up of 16 amino acids. DNA for the CDR3: TGTGCCAGCAGCTCCCCGTGGAAGCTAGGCACAGATACGCAGTATTTT. This translates into CASSSPWKLGTDTQYF.

J is TRBJ1-4 and V is TRBV2, with D possibly being TRBD1 (5 bases). CDR3 size: 14 residues. Germline V gives CDR1 SNHLY, CDR2 FYNNEI. Trimming took 7 bases from V and 3 from J, leaving 12 bases between them. The CDR3 protein is CASNRGRANEKLFF. As DNA, the CDR3 is TGTGCCAGCAATAGGGGCAGGGCTAATGAAAAACTGTTTTTT.

DNA of the CDR3: TGCGCCAGCAGCCAAGGTCGCGGGCAGGGGAAAACTAATGAAAAACTGTTTTTT. This codes for CASSQGRGQGKTNEKLFF. The chain uses TRBV4-1 and TRBJ1-4; weak D call: TRBD1 (6 bases). CDR1 is MGHRA and CDR2 is YSYEKL in the germline V gene. This CDR3 region has 18 residues. V was trimmed by 1 base and J by 1 base, leaving 16 bases between them.

This chain connects TRBV30 to TRBJ2-3; 7 positions match TRBD2. The CDR3 loop spans 14 amino acids. CDR1 and CDR2 (germline): GTSNPN, SVGIG (reference sequence). The trim removed 4 bases at V and 4 bases at J, leaving 8 bases unmatched. CDR3 coding DNA: TGTGCCTGGACTTTAGCGGGCACCCCAGATACGCAGTATTTT. Protein: CAWTLAGTPDTQYF. Together with reference TRBV30 and TRBJ2-3, the CDR3 gives the full variable domain: SQTIHQWPATLVQPVGSPLSLECTVEGTSNPNLYWYRQAAGRGLQLLFYSVGIGQISSEVPQNLSASRPQDRQFILSSKKLLLSDSGFYLCAWTLAGTPDTQYFGPGTRLTVL.

The chain uses TRBV7-8 and TRBJ1-2; unclear D gene. The V end was cut by 2 bases, the J end by 2 bases, with 6 bases between. The CDR3 loop spans 13 amino acids. CDR1 and CDR2 (germline): SGHVS, FQNEAQ. Written as DNA, the CDR3 is TGTGCCAGCAGCTTACTACAGAACTATGGCTACACCTTC. Translation gives CASSLLQNYGYTF. Looking up the rest from reference TRBV7-8 and TRBJ1-2 gives the full variable domain: GAGVSQSPRYKVAKRGQDVALRCDPISGHVSLFWYQQALGQGPEFLTYFQNEAQLDKSGLPSDRFFAERPEGSVSTLKIQRTQQEDSAVYLCASSLLQNYGYTFGSGTRLTVV.

This clone was found once. One junction end disagrees with the germline gene, perhaps due to a read error. The genes are TRBV6-1 and TRBJ1-4; the match to TRBD1 covers 8 bases. The CDR3 has 16 residues. Germline CDR1 reads MNHNS; CDR2 reads SASEGT. The CDR3 DNA reads TGTGCCAGCAGCGAAGCCAGGGGGCAGGGTAATGAAAAACTGTTTTTT. Translated, it gives CASSEARGQGNEKLFF.

The chain joins TRBV30 to TRBJ1-5; D not resolved. The V end lost 2 bases, the J end lost 9 bases, and 11 bases lay between the germline ends. CDR1 and CDR2 from the germline V gene are GTSNPN and SVGIG (reference sequence). The CDR3 contains 12 residues. CDR3 bases: TGTGCCTGGAGTTTCGCACTCGGGCCCCAGCATTTT. Protein: CAWSFALGPQHF.

J is TRBJ2-2 and V is TRBV5-8; D not certain. Germline CDR1 reads SGHTS; CDR2 reads YDEGEE. This CDR3 has 17 residues. Between the trimmed V and J ends, which lost 1 base and 7 bases, there was a span of 20 bases. The CDR3 here is CASSLPSGAQEVGELFF. The CDR3 nucleotides are TGTGCCAGCAGCTTGCCCTCGGGTGCCCAAGAGGTCGGGGAGCTGTTTTTT.

The rearrangement links TRBV19 to TRBJ1-2, with 7 bases aligning to TRBD1. The CDR3 loop spans 13 amino acids. Trimming at V came to 5 bases and at J to 4 bases, leaving 4 bases not matched to a gene. The germline CDR1 and CDR2 sequences are LNHDA and SQIVND (reference sequence). CDR3 nucleotides: TGTGCCAGTAGTGAGGGGGCGGCCTATGGCTACACCTTC. Protein: CASSEGAAYGYTF.

The chain is built from TRBV27 and TRBJ1-1; 8 bases are a match to TRBD1. V lost 3 bases, J lost 5 bases, and 5 bases stayed unmatched. CDR1 MNHEY and CDR2 SMNVEV come from the germline V gene (reference sequence). This CDR3 is built from 14 residues. This CDR3 is CASSFQQGVTEAFF. CDR3 DNA sequence: TGTGCCAGCAGTTTCCAACAGGGGGTAACTGAAGCTTTCTTT.